Sequencing of this T cell receptor (beta chain) was carried out in a study of blood T cell repertoires in COVID-19. Sequencing used immunoSEQ multiplex PCR; TCRdb keeps in-frame clones, though not all of them. Among some 49,000 clones listed, approximately 81% were seen once. Germline loops: CDR1 MNHEY, CDR2 SMNVEV (reference sequence). Trimming at V came to 4 bases and at J to 4 bases, leaving 3 bases not matched to a gene. This CDR3 contains 14 residues. The clonotype comes from a woman at least 80 years old with COVID-19, enrolled during active disease. The sequencing sample was made of peripheral blood. The V and J genes are TRBV27 and TRBJ2-7, with 11 positions matching TRBD1. CDR3 coding DNA: TGTGCCAGCAGTTCGGACAGGGGGCGTTACGAGCAGTACTTC. As protein: CASSSDRGRYEQYF.